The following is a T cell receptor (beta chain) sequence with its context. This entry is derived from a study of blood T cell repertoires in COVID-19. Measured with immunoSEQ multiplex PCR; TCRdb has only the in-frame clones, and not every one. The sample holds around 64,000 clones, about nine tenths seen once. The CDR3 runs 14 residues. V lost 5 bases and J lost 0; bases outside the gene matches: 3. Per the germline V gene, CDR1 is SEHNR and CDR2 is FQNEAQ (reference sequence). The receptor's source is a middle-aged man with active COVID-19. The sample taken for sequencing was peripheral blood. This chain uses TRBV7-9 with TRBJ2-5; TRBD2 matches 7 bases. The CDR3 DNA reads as TGTGCCAGCAGCCCTGGGACTAACCAAGAGACCCAGTACTTC. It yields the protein CASSPGTNQETQYF.